These 24 T cell receptor beta chains were all obtained from the same sample, sequenced in a study of cytomegalovirus exposure and HLA in healthy donors. Primers included in the PCR were 60 Vbeta and 13 Jbeta primers. The method was immunoSEQ multiplex PCR; TCRdb's version includes in-frame clones alone and lacks a portion of them. Among about 120,000 clones listed, over 60% were seen once. Sequenced input: PBMCs. The source of these receptors is a man aged 35-49 years in good health and CMV-seropositive.

This chain uses TRBV19 with TRBJ2-1; maybe TRBD2 (6 bases). This CDR3 has 13 residues. Germline CDR1 LNHDA, CDR2 SQIVND (reference sequence). V was cut by 5 bases and J by 4 bases, with 9 bases left in between. CDR3: CASSLGLYNEQFF. The CDR3 nucleotides read TGTGCCAGTAGTCTGGGACTTTACAATGAGCAGTTCTTC.

On this clone itself: An end of the junction differs from the germline gene, which may be a read error. The V and J genes are TRBV9 and TRBJ2-5; TRBD1 matches 8 bases. CDR3 length equals 14 residues. The germline V gene has CDR1 SGDLS and CDR2 YYNGEE. The CDR3 region is CASSRGQGAEAQYF. In DNA, the CDR3 is TGTGCCAGCAGCCGAGGACAGGGAGCAGAGGCCCAGTACTTC.

The chain is built from TRBV13 and TRBJ1-4; TRBD1 aligns across 10 bases. The CDR3 is 15 amino acids. The V gene's germline CDR1 is PRHDT and CDR2 FYEKMQ (reference sequence). With 5 bases clipped from V and 5 bases from J, the junction kept 5 bases outside the gene matches. The DNA for the CDR3 is TGTGCCAGCAGCGCACCGGGACAGGGGAATGAAAAACTGTTTTTT. This translates into CASSAPGQGNEKLFF.

V usage is TRBV6-4 and J usage is TRBJ1-2; D is undetermined. Trimming removed 4 bases from V and 7 bases from J, with 10 bases in between. Germline CDR1 and CDR2: MRHNA and SNTAGT. The CDR3 is 12 amino acids. CDR3 residues: CASSGTVGGYTF. CDR3 in DNA: TGTGCCAGCAGTGGGACTGTCGGTGGCTACACCTTC.

This clone was seen only a few times. J is TRBJ2-5 and V is TRBV11-2, with TRBD2 matching 10 bases. Germline V gene lookup returns CDR1 SGHAT and CDR2 FQNNGV. The V gene end was trimmed by 8 bases and the J gene end by 2 bases; junction bases not matched to a gene: 5. The CDR3 loop spans 14 amino acids. The CDR3 region has the DNA TGTGCCAGCGGGGGAGCGGGAGGGCAAGAGACCCAGTACTTC. Protein product: CASGGAGGQETQYF.

V usage is TRBV27 and J usage is TRBJ1-5; D unresolved. In germline, CDR1 is MNHEY, CDR2 SMNVEV (reference sequence). V lost 5 bases to trimming and J lost 3 bases, with 8 bases between them. The CDR3 totals 13 residues. The CDR3: CASSPWPNQPQHF. DNA for the CDR3: TGTGCCAGCAGTCCGTGGCCCAATCAGCCCCAGCATTTT.

Regarding this clone: One end of the junction varies from germline; a read error may be responsible. The chain combines TRBV30 with TRBJ2-4, with 9 bases matching TRBD1. CDR1 and CDR2 from the germline V gene are GTSNPN and SVGIG (reference sequence). The CDR3 extends over 14 amino acids. The CDR3, as DNA: TGTGCCTGGATGATAACAGGGGGCCCAAACAGTCAGTACTTC. Its protein is CAWMITGGPNSQYF.

This clone was observed a few times. J is TRBJ1-2 and V is TRBV6-5; D is ambiguous. This CDR3 is built from 14 residues. Germline V lookup: CDR1 MNHEY, CDR2 SVGAGI. V lost 2 bases, J lost 8 bases, and 15 bases lay in between. CDR3 in DNA: TGTGCCAGCAGTTACGCAGCGAGGAGTGGAGGCTACACCTTC. This codes for CASSYAARSGGYTF.

This clone was recorded a few times. The chain carries TRBV18 and TRBJ2-2; the D gene is possibly TRBD1 (5 bases). The germline V and J ends were trimmed by 2 bases and 0 bases, with 7 bases remaining between them. This CDR3 contains 15 residues. From germline, CDR1 is KGHSH and CDR2 LQKENI. CDR3 nucleotide sequence: TGTGCCAGCTCACCAACGACAGCGAACACCGGGGAGCTGTTTTTT. This translates into CASSPTTANTGELFF.

This clone was counted once. The chain joins TRBV27 to TRBJ1-2; 8 nucleotides agree with TRBD1. Germline CDR1 reads MNHEY; CDR2 reads SMNVEV (reference sequence). The CDR3 covers 14 residues. The ends lost 7 bases at V and 6 bases at J; junction bases unmatched: 10. The CDR3 protein is CASTTPGGAHGYTF. Here the CDR3 DNA reads TGTGCCAGCACTACGCCAGGGGGCGCGCATGGCTACACCTTC.

The chain uses TRBV7-2 and TRBJ2-5, with a weak D call TRBD2 (5 bases). Germline CDR1 is SGHTA and CDR2 is FQGNSA. The ends were cut back, 3 bases at V and 5 bases at J, with 13 bases in the middle. This CDR3 contains 14 residues. The CDR3, as DNA: TGTGCCAGCAGCTTCGCGGGCATGAGGGAGACCCAGTACTTC. This gives the protein CASSFAGMRETQYF.

The J gene is TRBJ2-7, the V gene TRBV7-9; 9 bases fit TRBD1. J lost 0 bases, V lost 2 bases, and 5 bases had no gene match. Germline values: CDR1 SEHNR, CDR2 FQNEAQ (reference sequence). This CDR3 spans 16 amino acids. CDR3 sequence: CASSLRRDRASYEQYF. The CDR3 nucleotides are TGTGCCAGCAGCTTACGCCGGGACAGGGCCTCCTACGAGCAGTACTTC.

The chain recombines TRBV9 with TRBJ2-2; 12 nucleotides match TRBD2. CDR1 SGDLS and CDR2 YYNGEE come from the germline V gene. V shed 4 bases and J 4 bases; nucleotides not matched to a gene: 14. The CDR3 runs to 19 residues. CDR3 amino acids: CASSPRLAGARGGTGELFF. In DNA, the CDR3 is TGTGCCAGCAGCCCCCGACTAGCGGGGGCGCGAGGTGGCACCGGGGAGCTGTTTTTT.

There are a few counts of this clone. This rearrangement joins TRBV2 to TRBJ1-2; D uncertain. V was shortened by 7 bases and J by 1 base, with 13 bases between the two germline ends. This CDR3 is built from 14 residues. CDR1 is SNHLY, CDR2 FYNNEI, per germline. CDR3 protein: CASNGNQINYGYTF. DNA of the CDR3: TGTGCCAGCAACGGGAACCAAATTAACTATGGCTACACCTTC.

This chain links TRBV7-9 with TRBJ1-4; 9 bases agree with TRBD1. The CDR3 extends over 14 amino acids. Germline CDR1 and CDR2: SEHNR and FQNEAQ (reference sequence). V shed 4 bases, J shed 6 bases, and the junction held 3 bases outside the gene matches. The DNA of the CDR3 is TGTGCCAGCAGCTCGAGGACAGGGGATGAAAAACTGTTTTTT. Residues: CASSSRTGDEKLFF.

The table lists this clone with a few counts. The chain carries TRBV7-8 and TRBJ2-1; a weak D match, TRBD2 (6 bases). The germline V and J ends were trimmed by 1 base and 3 bases, with 7 bases remaining between them. The CDR3 totals 14 residues. Germline-derived CDR1 and CDR2 are SGHVS and FQNEAQ. This CDR3 is CASSLGTIYNEQFF. The CDR3 DNA reads TGTGCCAGCAGCTTAGGGACTATCTACAATGAGCAGTTCTTC.

The chain has TRBV4-2 and TRBJ2-1; 9 bases are a match to TRBD1. Germline V lookup: CDR1 LGHNA, CDR2 YNFKEQ. This CDR3 is built from 17 residues. V dropped 0 bases and J dropped 11; count of bases not matched to a gene: 14. CDR3 protein: CASSQDSSGTGKIKQFF. CDR3 nucleotide sequence: TGTGCCAGCAGCCAAGATAGTTCCGGGACAGGGAAAATTAAGCAGTTCTTC.

CDR3 sequence: CASSLLDGGVETQYF. DNA of the CDR3: TGTGCCAGCAGCTTATTGGACGGGGGGGTAGAGACCCAGTACTTC. The gene calls are TRBV7-2 and TRBJ2-5; TRBD2 agrees at 8 bases. CDR1 SGHTA and CDR2 FQGNSA come from the germline V gene. The V gene end was trimmed by 2 bases and the J gene end by 4 bases; junction bases not matched to a gene: 6. CDR3 length equals 15 residues.

This clone was counted a few times. Written as DNA, the CDR3 is TGTGCCAGCAGCCAAGATTTGATAGAGGGTACTGAAGCTTTCTTT. This codes for CASSQDLIEGTEAFF. The chain combines TRBV14 with TRBJ1-1; D uncertain. CDR3 length: 15 amino acids. CDR1 is SGHDN and CDR2 is FVKESK in the germline V gene. Trimming pared 0 bases from V and 5 bases from J, leaving 13 bases between.

The V and J genes are TRBV7-9 and TRBJ2-7, with a tentative D call TRBD2 (6 bases). This CDR3 has 15 amino acids. Trimming stripped 6 bases from V and 2 bases from J, with 17 bases between. Germline V CDR1 and CDR2: SEHNR, FQNEAQ (reference sequence). CDR3 sequence reads: CASSARGMGPYEQYF. The CDR3 DNA sequence: TGTGCCAGCAGTGCGCGGGGAATGGGTCCCTACGAGCAGTACTTC.

This chain links TRBV7-2 with TRBJ1-1; D unclear. CDR1 is SGHTA, CDR2 FQGNSA, per germline. The germline V and J ends were trimmed by 5 bases and 3 bases, with 13 bases remaining between them. The CDR3 runs to 14 residues. The CDR3 region has the DNA TGTGCCAGCAGCGAGAGGTACTTGGACACTGAAGCTTTCTTT. It encodes CASSERYLDTEAFF.

The chain employs TRBV7-2 and TRBJ2-7, with 9 nucleotides matching TRBD2. Trimming removed 1 base from V and 6 bases from J; junction bases left unmatched: 7. The CDR3 spans 15 residues. Germline loops: CDR1 SGHTA, CDR2 FQGNSA. CDR3 nucleotides: TGTGCCAGCAGCTTAGTCCCGAGCGGGGGGCTCGAGCAGTACTTC. Encoded protein: CASSLVPSGGLEQYF.

The J gene is TRBJ2-3, the V gene TRBV5-1, with TRBD1 matching 8 bases. Germline V lookup: CDR1 SGHRS, CDR2 YFSETQ. The CDR3 is 14 amino acids. J was trimmed by 4 bases and V by 3 bases; bases with no gene match: 4. The CDR3 DNA reads as TGCGCCAGCAGCTGGGGACAGGTAGCAGATACGCAGTATTTT. Amino acid sequence: CASSWGQVADTQYF.

This chain connects TRBV10-3 to TRBJ2-1; 9 bases map to TRBD2. Germline lookup yields CDR1 ENHRY and CDR2 SYGVKD. The V gene end was trimmed by 6 bases and the J gene end by 0 bases; junction bases not matched to a gene: 3. The CDR3 runs to 15 residues. CDR3 region: CAIRGTSSSYNEQFF. CDR3 nucleotide sequence: TGTGCCATCAGGGGGACTAGCAGCTCCTACAATGAGCAGTTCTTC.